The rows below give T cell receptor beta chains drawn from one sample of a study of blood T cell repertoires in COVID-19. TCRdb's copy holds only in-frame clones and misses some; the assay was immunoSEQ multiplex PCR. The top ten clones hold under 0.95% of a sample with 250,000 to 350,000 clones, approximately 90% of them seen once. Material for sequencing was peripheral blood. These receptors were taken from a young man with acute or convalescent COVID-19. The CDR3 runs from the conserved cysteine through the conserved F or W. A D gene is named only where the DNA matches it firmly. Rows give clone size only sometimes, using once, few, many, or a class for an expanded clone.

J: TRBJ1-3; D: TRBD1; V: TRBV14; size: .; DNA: TGTGCCAGCAGCCAAGACCCCAAGACAGGGGGCCCCGGAAACACCATATATTTT; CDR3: CASSQDPKTGGPGNTIYF
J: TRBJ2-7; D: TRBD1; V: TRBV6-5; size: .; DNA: TGTGCCAGCAGTTACTCGTGGACAGGGGACCGAAAGCAGTACTTC; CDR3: CASSYSWTGDRKQYF
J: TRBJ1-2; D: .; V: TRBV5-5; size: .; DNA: TGTGCCAGCAGCTTGTGGGGGGGAGCTAACTATGGCTACACCTTC; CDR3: CASSLWGGANYGYTF
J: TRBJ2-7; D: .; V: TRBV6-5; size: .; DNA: TGTGCCAGCAGTTACGGCCGGGGCTACGAGCAGTACTTC; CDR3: CASSYGRGYEQYF
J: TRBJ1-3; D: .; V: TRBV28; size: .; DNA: TGTGCCAGCAGTTTCAGTGCAAACACCATATATTTT; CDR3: CASSFSANTIYF
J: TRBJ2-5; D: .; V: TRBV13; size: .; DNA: TGTGCCAGCAGCTTTTCGTCTAGCGAAGAGACCCAGTACTTC; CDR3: CASSFSSSEETQYF
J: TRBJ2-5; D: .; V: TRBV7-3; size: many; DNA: .; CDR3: CASSPVLGVKETQYF
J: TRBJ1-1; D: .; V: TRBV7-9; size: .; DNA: TGTGCCAGCAGCTTCCAGGGCCGTAGTGTCACTGAAGCTTTCTTT; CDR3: CASSFQGRSVTEAFF
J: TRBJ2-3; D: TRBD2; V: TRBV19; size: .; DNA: TGTGCCAGTAGTATTTCTAGCGGGGCTAGCACAGATACGCAGTATTTT; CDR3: CASSISSGASTDTQYF
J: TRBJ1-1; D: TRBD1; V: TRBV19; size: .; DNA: TGTGCCAGTACCCTAGGGACAGGGTGGGACACTGAAGCTTTCTTT; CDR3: CASTLGTGWDTEAFF
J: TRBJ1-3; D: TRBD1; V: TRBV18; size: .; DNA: TGTGCCAGCTCACCAACAGGGGCTGGAAACACCATATATTTT; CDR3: CASSPTGAGNTIYF
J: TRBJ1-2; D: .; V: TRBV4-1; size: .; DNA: TGCGCCAGCAGCCAAGGGCCACGAGGCTACACCTTC; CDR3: CASSQGPRGYTF
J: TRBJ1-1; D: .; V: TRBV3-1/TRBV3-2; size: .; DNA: TGTGCCAGCAGCCCTAGACGGAACACTGAAGCTTTCTTT; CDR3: CASSPRRNTEAFF
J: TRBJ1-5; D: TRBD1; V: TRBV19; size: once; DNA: TGTGCCAGTAGTATAGAGGGACAGTATAGCAATCAGCCCCAGCATTTT; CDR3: CASSIEGQYSNQPQHF
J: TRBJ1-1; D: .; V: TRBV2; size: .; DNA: TGTGCCAGCAGTGAATATCTGAACACTGAAGCTTTCTTT; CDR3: CASSEYLNTEAFF
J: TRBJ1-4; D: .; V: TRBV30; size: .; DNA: TGTGCCTGGAGTCGAGGAGGTGAAAAACTGTTTTTT; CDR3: CAWSRGGEKLFF
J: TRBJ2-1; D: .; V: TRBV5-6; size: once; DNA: TGTGCCAGCAGCTTGGAAGGCAGGTTAGAAATATTGGAGCAGTTCTTC; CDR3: CASSLEGRLEILEQFF
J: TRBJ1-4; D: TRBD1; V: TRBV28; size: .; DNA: TGTGCCAGCAGCCGGGACAGGGCGGAAAAACTGTTTTTT; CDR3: CASSRDRAEKLFF
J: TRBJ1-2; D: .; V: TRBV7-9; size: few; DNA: TGTGCCAGCAGCTTCGTATCCCAGGATGGCTACACCTTC; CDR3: CASSFVSQDGYTF
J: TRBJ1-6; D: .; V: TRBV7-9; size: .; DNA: TGTGCCAGCGGGCAAGGCAGGGGCGAATCACCCCTCCACTTT; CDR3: CASGQGRGESPLHF
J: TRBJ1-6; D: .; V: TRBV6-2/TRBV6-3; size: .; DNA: TGTGCCAGCAGCCCAGGGCGAATCCGGGAAAGGTTAAATTCACCCCTCCACTTT; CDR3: CASSPGRIRERLNSPLHF
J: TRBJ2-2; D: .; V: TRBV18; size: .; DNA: TGTGCCAGCTCACTACGGCAGGATAACACCGGGGAGCTGTTTTTT; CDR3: CASSLRQDNTGELFF
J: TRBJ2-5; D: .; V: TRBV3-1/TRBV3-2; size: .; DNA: TGTGCCAGCAGCCAGCAACCGGGAGCGGTTGAGACCCAGTACTTC; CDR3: CASSQQPGAVETQYF
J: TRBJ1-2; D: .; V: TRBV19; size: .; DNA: TGTGCCAGTAGTATACAAAACTATGGCTACACCTTC; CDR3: CASSIQNYGYTF
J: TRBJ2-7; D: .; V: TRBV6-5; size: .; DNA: TGTGCCAGCAGTTACTCTGGAGTTCAGTACTTC; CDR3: CASSYSGVQYF
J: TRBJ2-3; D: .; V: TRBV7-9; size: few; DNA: TGTGCCAGCAGTTCCACGGAGTCAGATACGCAGTATTTT; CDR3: CASSSTESDTQYF
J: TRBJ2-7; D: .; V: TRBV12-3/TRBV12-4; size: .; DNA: TGTGCCAGCAGTTTGCCGGGTAACGAGCAGTACTTC; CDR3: CASSLPGNEQYF
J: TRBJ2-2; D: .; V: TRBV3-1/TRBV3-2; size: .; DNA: TGTGCCAGCAGCCAAGCCCGGGTGTCCGGGGAGCTGTTTTTT; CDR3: CASSQARVSGELFF
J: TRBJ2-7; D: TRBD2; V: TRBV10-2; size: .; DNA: TGCGCCAGCCGGAAAACTAGCGACGAGCAGTACTTC; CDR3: CASRKTSDEQYF
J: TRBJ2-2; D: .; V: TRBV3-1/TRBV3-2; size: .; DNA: TGTGCCAGCAGCCAGAGCTACACCGGGGAGCTGTTTTTT; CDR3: CASSQSYTGELFF
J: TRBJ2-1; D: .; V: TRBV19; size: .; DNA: TGTGCCAGTAGTCCACGGGAGAACCCCGTAAATGAGCAGTTCTTC; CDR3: CASSPRENPVNEQFF
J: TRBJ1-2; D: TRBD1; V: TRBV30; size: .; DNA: TGTGCCTGGAGTGTACTGGGGACAGGGGGCTCTGGCTACACCTTC; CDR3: CAWSVLGTGGSGYTF
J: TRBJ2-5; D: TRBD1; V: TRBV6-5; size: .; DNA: TGTGCCAGCAGTCCGACAGGGGCAAACCAAGAGACCCAGTACTTC; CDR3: CASSPTGANQETQYF
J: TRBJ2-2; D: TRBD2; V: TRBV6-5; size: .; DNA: TGTGCCAGCAGTTACGGGACTAGCGGGGGCGGGGAGCTGTTTTTT; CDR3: CASSYGTSGGGELFF
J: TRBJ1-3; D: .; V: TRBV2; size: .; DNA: TGTGCCAGACAGGGTGGTTCTGGAAACACCATATATTTT; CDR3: CARQGGSGNTIYF
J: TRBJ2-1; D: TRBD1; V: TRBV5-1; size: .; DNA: TGCGCCAGCAGCCTGGGACAGGGGGGAGTCACCTACAATGAGCAGTTCTTC; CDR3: CASSLGQGGVTYNEQFF
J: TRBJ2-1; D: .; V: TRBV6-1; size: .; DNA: TGTGCCAGCAGTGAATTAACTAGTTATGAGCAGTTCTTC; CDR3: CASSELTSYEQFF
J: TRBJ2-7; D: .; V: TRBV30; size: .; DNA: TGTGCCTGGAGTGTCATCACCTACGAGCAGTACTTC; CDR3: CAWSVITYEQYF
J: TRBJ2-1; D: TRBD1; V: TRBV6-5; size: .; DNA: TGTGCCAGCAGTAAGGACAGGGGATTATACAATGAGCAGTTCTTC; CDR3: CASSKDRGLYNEQFF
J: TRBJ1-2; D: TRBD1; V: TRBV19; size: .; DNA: TGTGCCAGTAGAAGGGACAGGCTAGACTATGGCTACACCTTC; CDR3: CASRRDRLDYGYTF
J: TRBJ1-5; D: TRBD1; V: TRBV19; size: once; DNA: TGTGCCAGTAGTGCACAGGGGAGCTCCATTAGCAATCAGCCCCAGCATTTT; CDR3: CASSAQGSSISNQPQHF
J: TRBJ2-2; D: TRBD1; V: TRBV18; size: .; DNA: TGTGCCAGCTCACCGGGGGACAGGGGCGGCACCGGGGAGCTGTTTTTT; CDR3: CASSPGDRGGTGELFF
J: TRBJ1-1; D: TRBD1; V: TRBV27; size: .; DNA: TGTGCCAGCAGTTTCGAGGGGGCGCAGGCTTTCTTT; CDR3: CASSFEGAQAFF
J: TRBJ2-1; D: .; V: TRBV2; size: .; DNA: TGTGCCAGCAGTGATTGGGAGAATGAGCAGTTCTTC; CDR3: CASSDWENEQFF
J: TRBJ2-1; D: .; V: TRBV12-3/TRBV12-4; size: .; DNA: TGTGCCAGCAGTTCGCATCTAGTCTATCCGTTCTTC; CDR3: CASSSHLVYPFF
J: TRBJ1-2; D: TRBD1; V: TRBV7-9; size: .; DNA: TGTGCCAGCAGCGCAGACAGGGCCTATGGCTACACCTTC; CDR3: CASSADRAYGYTF
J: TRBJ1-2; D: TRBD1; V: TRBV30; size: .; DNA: TGTGCCTGGAGTCCAGGGACAGGGGGGGGTGGCTACACCTTC; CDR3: CAWSPGTGGGGYTF
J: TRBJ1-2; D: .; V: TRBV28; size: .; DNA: TGTGCCAGCAGTGACCCCGGGGGAAACTATGGCTACACCTTC; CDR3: CASSDPGGNYGYTF
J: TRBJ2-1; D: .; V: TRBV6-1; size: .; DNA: TGTGCCAGCAGTGCCCTGGGACACCCGAGCTCCTACAATGAGCAGTTCTTC; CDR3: CASSALGHPSSYNEQFF
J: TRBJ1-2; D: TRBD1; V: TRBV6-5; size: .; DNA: TGTGCCAGCAGGGGACAGCCCTATGGCTACACCTTC; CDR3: CASRGQPYGYTF
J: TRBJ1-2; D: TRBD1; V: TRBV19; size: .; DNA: TGTGCCAGTAGCCCCGGGACAGGGAGGCATTATGGCTACACCTTC; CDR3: CASSPGTGRHYGYTF